The next 9 T cell receptor beta chains were all read from a single sample in a study of CD8+ T cells in alopecia areata. Sequencing used cDNA as its template, made by extracting RNA and reverse transcribing it. Sequencing used immunoSEQ multiplex PCR; TCRdb keeps in-frame clones, though not all of them. The sample yields about 190,000 clones, approximately 67% seen once. Stated treatment: oral pan-JAK inhibitor, 5-10 mg twice daily. The sample in question was CD4+ T cells sorted from blood, obtained at week 49, from a patient treated with tofacitinib. These receptors were collected from a human donor with alopecia areata.

The chain combines TRBV5-6 with TRBJ2-6, with D perhaps TRBD1 (6 bases). V lost 3 bases, J lost 1 base, and 17 bases lay in between. The germline gives CDR1 SGHDT, CDR2 YYEEEE. The CDR3 has 18 residues. CDR3 protein: CASSYVTGAASGANVLTF. As DNA, the CDR3 is TGTGCCAGCAGCTATGTGACAGGCGCAGCTTCTGGGGCCAACGTCCTGACTTTC.

V and J are TRBV6-6 and TRBJ1-2, with D uncertain. The CDR3 covers 14 residues. The germline V gene encodes CDR1 MNHNY and CDR2 SVGAGI (reference sequence). V was pared by 8 bases and J by 5 bases, with 18 bases between. The CDR3 region is CASRPESRSYGYTF. CDR3 bases: TGTGCCAGCCGTCCGGAGTCCAGGAGTTATGGCTACACCTTC.

This chain uses TRBV2 with TRBJ1-4, with unresolved D. The germline CDR1 and CDR2 sequences are SNHLY and FYNNEI. The germline V and J ends were trimmed by 8 bases and 4 bases, with 11 bases remaining between them. The CDR3 extends over 13 amino acids. The CDR3 loop reads CASLKGNNEKLFF. The DNA for the CDR3 is TGTGCCAGCTTGAAGGGTAATAATGAAAAACTGTTTTTT.

As DNA, the CDR3 is TGTGCCAGCAGAAGGACCGGGATGCCCCCTGAAGCTTTCTTT. Amino acids: CASRRTGMPPEAFF. The gene calls are TRBV7-2 and TRBJ1-1, with D uncertain. Germline lookup yields CDR1 SGHTA and CDR2 FQGNSA. The CDR3 is made up of 14 amino acids. V was pared by 6 bases and J by 6 bases, with 17 bases between.

With regard to this clone: Within the sample, other DNA sequences also encode this same CDR3. The CDR3 DNA reads as TGTGCCTGGAGCGACGGATCGAACACTGAAGCTTTCTTT. This codes for CAWSDGSNTEAFF. The gene calls are TRBV30 and TRBJ1-1; D gene unclear. V was clipped by 3 bases and J by 1 base, with 9 bases between them. The germline CDR1 and CDR2 sequences are GTSNPN and SVGIG (reference sequence). There are 13 residues in the CDR3.

V usage is TRBV4-1 and J usage is TRBJ2-1, with D possibly TRBD2 on 6 matching bases. The germline V gene has CDR1 MGHRA and CDR2 YSYEKL. Trimming shortened V by 1 base and J by 5 bases, and 12 bases separated the two germline ends. The CDR3 consists of 15 residues. The CDR3 DNA sequence: TGCGCCAGCAGCCAAGTCGAGGCGGGGAACAATGAGCAGTTCTTC. Amino acid sequence: CASSQVEAGNNEQFF.

The chain carries TRBV30 and TRBJ1-2, with D possibly matching TRBD1 (5 bases). Germline assignment: CDR1 GTSNPN and CDR2 SVGIG (reference sequence). The V and J ends lost 0 bases and 7 bases respectively, with 15 bases between them. The CDR3 sequence is 14 residues long. CDR3 region: CAWSVLSGAGGYTF. In DNA, the CDR3 is TGTGCCTGGAGTGTATTGTCTGGGGCGGGTGGCTACACCTTC. Variable domain in full (rest from reference TRBV30 and TRBJ1-2): SQTIHQWPATLVQPVGSPLSLECTVEGTSNPNLYWYRQAAGRGLQLLFYSVGIGQISSEVPQNLSASRPQDRQFILSSKKLLLSDSGFYLCAWSVLSGAGGYTFGSGTRLTVV.

The rearrangement uses TRBV5-6 and TRBJ2-7; D not certain. Germline CDR1 SGHDT, CDR2 YYEEEE. This CDR3 spans 13 amino acids. Trimming cost V 0 bases and J 2 bases, with 6 bases left between them. Here the CDR3 reads CASSLGTTYEQYF. CDR3 DNA sequence: TGTGCCAGCAGCTTGGGGACGACCTACGAGCAGTACTTC.

This clone turned up a few times. This chain uses TRBV4-3 with TRBJ2-5, with 10 bases identical to TRBD2. The CDR3 extends over 16 amino acids. CDR1 LGHNA and CDR2 YSLEER come from the germline V gene. V was pared by 2 bases and J by 5 bases, with 8 bases of the junction left unmatched. Here the CDR3 reads CASSQRAGGPWETQYF. The CDR3, as DNA: TGCGCCAGCAGCCAACGAGCGGGGGGGCCTTGGGAGACCCAGTACTTC.